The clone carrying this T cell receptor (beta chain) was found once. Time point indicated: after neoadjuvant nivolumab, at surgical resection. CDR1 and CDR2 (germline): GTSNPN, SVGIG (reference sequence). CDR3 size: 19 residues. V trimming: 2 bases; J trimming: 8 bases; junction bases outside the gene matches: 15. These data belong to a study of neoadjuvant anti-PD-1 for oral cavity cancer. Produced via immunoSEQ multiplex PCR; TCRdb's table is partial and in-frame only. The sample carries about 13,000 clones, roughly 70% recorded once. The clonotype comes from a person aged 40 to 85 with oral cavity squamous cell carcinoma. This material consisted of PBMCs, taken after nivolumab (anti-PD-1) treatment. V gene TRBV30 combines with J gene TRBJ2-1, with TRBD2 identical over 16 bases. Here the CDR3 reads CAWSSQPGLAGGPIDEQFF. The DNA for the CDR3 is TGTGCCTGGAGTTCACAGCCGGGACTAGCGGGAGGGCCCATCGATGAGCAGTTCTTC.